This TCR beta chain was identified in a study of CD8+ T cells in alopecia areata. Turning to the study itself: Treated patients were given 5 to 10 mg oral tofacitinib twice daily.

Between the trimmed V and J ends, which lost 6 bases and 7 bases, there was a span of 18 bases. The CDR3 runs to 14 residues. The germline V gene encodes CDR1 MNHEY and CDR2 SMNVEV (reference sequence). In each case, RNA was isolated and then reverse transcribed into cDNA as the sequencing template. Measured with immunoSEQ multiplex PCR; TCRdb has only the in-frame clones, and not every one. The sample shows just over 150,000 clones, about 51% of them seen only once. As for this clone: Its specificity is not known.

Study results and limitations: Affected lesional scalp, above all in alopecia totalis/universalis, was more clonal than normal scalp.

Sequenced material: CD8+ T cells sorted from blood, taken at week 0. The sequence came from a human donor with alopecia areata. V usage is TRBV27 and J usage is TRBJ1-1; maybe TRBD1 (5 bases). The CDR3 coding sequence is TGTGCCAGCAGCCCCCGGGGCCCCGTCGGTGAAGCTTTCTTT. It encodes CASSPRGPVGEAFF.